The 14 T cell receptor beta chains below all came from one sample that was sequenced in a study of preoperative IRX-2 immunotherapy in early breast cancer. The treatment denotes: preoperative locoregional IRX-2 cytokine immunotherapy. Using immunoSEQ multiplex PCR, the repertoire was profiled, and TCRdb retains in-frame clones only, with some absent. The top ten hold 1.6% of the sample, which has about 33,000 clones, nearly 90% seen once. The specimen comprised tumor tissue, sampled after IRX-2 immunotherapy. These TCRs come from a human donor with breast cancer.

The V gene is TRBV7-6, the J gene TRBJ1-3, with 8 bases identical to TRBD1. After removal of 5 bases from V and 4 bases from J, the junction contained 4 bases not matched to a gene. CDR1 is SGHVS and CDR2 is FNYEAQ in the germline V gene. The CDR3 runs to 14 residues. The CDR3 protein is CASSQWTGGNTIYF. As DNA, the CDR3 is TGTGCCAGCAGCCAATGGACAGGGGGAAACACCATATATTTT.

V usage is TRBV6-8 and J usage is TRBJ1-4; D not resolved. The CDR3 contains 14 residues. The V end was cut by 6 bases, the J end by 8 bases, with 16 bases between. Germline assignment: CDR1 MNHGY and CDR2 SAAAGT. Written as DNA, the CDR3 is TGTGCCAGCAGCCCGGCCGCGCAGGAGGAAAAACTGTTTTTT. Residues: CASSPAAQEEKLFF.

This chain connects TRBV6-8 to TRBJ2-5, with 8 bases matching TRBD2. The CDR3 is made up of 14 amino acids. With 6 bases clipped from V and 5 bases from J, the junction kept 8 bases outside the gene matches. Germline lookup yields CDR1 MNHGY and CDR2 SAAAGT. In DNA, the CDR3 is TGTGCCAGCAGACTTAGCGGGGCTGGGGAGACCCAGTACTTC. It translates to CASRLSGAGETQYF.

This clone was counted once. The CDR3 spells CASSFWTGHSNQPQHF. CDR3 bases: TGTGCCAGCAGCTTCTGGACAGGTCATAGCAATCAGCCCCAGCATTTT. The V gene is TRBV7-1, the J gene TRBJ1-5; 7 nucleotides agree with TRBD1. TRBV7-1 has ORF status, its function being uncertain. This CDR3 has 16 residues. Unmatched junction bases numbered 6, after V lost 4 bases and J lost 0 bases.

V usage is TRBV6-8 and J usage is TRBJ2-5; D may be TRBD2 (5 bases). The CDR3 is 16 amino acids. V was trimmed by 2 bases and J by 5 bases, leaving 18 bases between them. Looked up from germline, CDR1 is MNHGY and CDR2 is SAAAGT. The CDR3: CASSYGRGAREETQYF. For the CDR3, the DNA is TGTGCCAGCAGTTACGGTCGGGGAGCGAGAGAGGAGACCCAGTACTTC.

The V call is TRBV11-3, the J call TRBJ2-5; 13 bases agree with TRBD2. Looked up from germline, CDR1 is SGHNT and CDR2 is YENEEA. V was clipped by 4 bases and J by 5 bases; unmatched bases: 4. The length of the CDR3 is 15 residues. The CDR3 coding sequence is TGTGCCAGCAGCTCACTAGCGGGGGGGCGGGAGACCCAGTACTTC. It encodes CASSSLAGGRETQYF.

The rearrangement links TRBV30 to TRBJ2-1, with TRBD2 matching over 10 bases. Germline loops: CDR1 GTSNPN, CDR2 SVGIG (reference sequence). Trimming cost V 6 bases and J 6 bases; bases outside gene matches: 8. This CDR3 comprises 14 residues. CDR3 residues: CACLSSGGSNEQFF. The CDR3, as DNA: TGTGCCTGTCTCTCTAGCGGGGGTTCCAATGAGCAGTTCTTC. Filled out from reference TRBV30 and TRBJ2-1, the complete variable domain reads SQTIHQWPATLVQPVGSPLSLECTVEGTSNPNLYWYRQAAGRGLQLLFYSVGIGQISSEVPQNLSASRPQDRQFILSSKKLLLSDSGFYLCACLSSGGSNEQFFGPGTRLTVL.

V and J are TRBV11-3 and TRBJ1-1, with 12 bases identical to TRBD1. The CDR3 covers 14 residues. Germline CDR1 and CDR2: SGHNT and YENEEA. J was trimmed by 6 bases and V by 3 bases; bases with no gene match: 2. In DNA, the CDR3 is TGTGCCAGCAGCTTTGGGACAGGGGGCCCTGAAGCTTTCTTT. This codes for CASSFGTGGPEAFF. The full variable domain, in which reference TRBV11-3 and TRBJ1-1 provide the parts outside the CDR3, is EAGVVQSPRYKIIEKKQPVAFWCNPISGHNTLYWYLQNLGQGPELLIRYENEEAVDDSQLPKDRFSAERLKGVDSTLKIQPAELGDSAVYLCASSFGTGGPEAFFGQGTRLTVV.

The chain couples TRBV5-1 to TRBJ2-5; a weak D match, TRBD1 (5 bases). Trimming cost V 4 bases and J 5 bases, with 18 bases left between them. The CDR3 covers 15 residues. CDR1 and CDR2 from the germline V gene are SGHRS and YFSETQ. The CDR3 here is CASSRALINRETQYF. The CDR3 region has the DNA TGCGCCAGCAGCCGGGCCTTAATTAACAGGGAGACCCAGTACTTC.

This chain links TRBV11-3 with TRBJ2-2, with 7 bases aligning to TRBD2. This CDR3 spans 14 amino acids. CDR1 is SGHNT, CDR2 YENEEA, per germline. Losses at the gene ends were 8 bases for V and 5 bases for J; bases not matched to a gene: 8. CDR3 residues: CASSQPGGTGELFF. The CDR3 DNA follows: TGTGCCAGCTCGCAACCGGGGGGTACCGGGGAGCTGTTTTTT. The full variable domain, completed using reference TRBV11-3 and TRBJ2-2, is EAGVVQSPRYKIIEKKQPVAFWCNPISGHNTLYWYLQNLGQGPELLIRYENEEAVDDSQLPKDRFSAERLKGVDSTLKIQPAELGDSAVYLCASSQPGGTGELFFGEGSRLTVL.

The rearrangement joins TRBV18 to TRBJ1-1; TRBD1 agrees at 7 bases. The junction had 7 bases not matched to a gene; V was cut back by 3 bases and J by 9 bases. Germline V lookup: CDR1 KGHSH, CDR2 LQKENI. The CDR3 is 13 amino acids. The CDR3 sequence: CASSPETGRKAFF. CDR3 nucleotide sequence: TGTGCCAGCTCACCCGAGACAGGGAGAAAAGCTTTCTTT.

This rearrangement joins TRBV6-8 to TRBJ2-7, with 7 bases matching TRBD1. V lost 10 bases to trimming and J lost 3 bases; unmatched junction nucleotides: 9. CDR3 length: 13 amino acids. CDR1 and CDR2 (germline): MNHGY, SAAAGT. The CDR3 DNA is TGTGCCATCAAGGGACAGTCAGACTACGAGCAGTACTTC. Amino acids: CAIKGQSDYEQYF.

The chain links TRBV6-1 to TRBJ1-3; no clear D. The germline CDR1 and CDR2 sequences are MNHNS and SASEGT. V was cut by 1 base and J by 0 bases, with 7 bases left in between. The CDR3 contains 15 residues. CDR3 in amino acids: CASSEGGSSGNTIYF. CDR3 coding DNA: TGTGCCAGCAGTGAAGGAGGGAGCTCTGGAAACACCATATATTTT.

The rearrangement joins TRBV14 to TRBJ2-1; 15 bases align to TRBD2. Trimming took 3 bases from V and 3 from J; bases not matched to a gene: 9. The V gene's germline CDR1 is SGHDN and CDR2 FVKESK. This CDR3 contains 19 residues. The CDR3 DNA sequence: TGTGCCAGCAGCCACCTAGCGGGACTAGCGGGAGGTAACTACAATGAGCAGTTCTTC. This sequence encodes CASSHLAGLAGGNYNEQFF.